What follows are 14 T cell receptor beta chains derived from one specimen sequenced in a study of T-cell reconstitution after alpha-beta-depleted transplantation in children. Unique molecular identifiers were incorporated when the TCRbeta library was constructed. TCRdb reprocessed the PCR reads via MiXCR and lists one record per CDR3 protein. Of fewer than 450,000 distinct CDR3 sequences in the sample, around 16% were seen once. Sequenced here: PBMCs, mostly from graft donor cells, sampled 360 days after TCRalphabeta/CD19-depleted stem cell transplant. All receptors derive from a male patient aged 2-9 years who had a stem cell transplant for acute lymphoblastic leukemia, so the T cells may come from the graft donor.

This clonotype came up many times. The genes are TRBV4-1 and TRBJ2-1, with 8 bases lining up with TRBD2. The CDR3 totals 15 residues. CDR1 is MGHRA, CDR2 YSYEKL, per germline. V lost 2 bases and J lost 7; bases outside the gene matches: 7. DNA for the CDR3: TGCGCCAGCAGCCAACATGGACTAGCTGGGAATGAGCAGTTCTTC. Its translation is CASSQHGLAGNEQFF.

The chain has TRBV3-1 and TRBJ2-1, with a possible D match to TRBD2 (5 bases). Germline CDR1 reads LGHDT; CDR2 reads YNNKEL (reference sequence). The V end lost 0 bases, the J end lost 6 bases, and 15 bases lay between the germline ends. This CDR3 comprises 16 residues. The CDR3 spells CASSQDLSLAFNEQFF. CDR3 DNA: TGTGCCAGCAGCCAAGATCTCAGTCTAGCCTTCAATGAGCAGTTCTTC.

The sample holds many counts of this clonotype. The CDR3 reads CASSIGGTSQFF. The CDR3 DNA sequence: TGTGCCAGTAGTATCGGGGGGACCTCTCAGTTCTTC. The chain uses TRBV19 and TRBJ2-1; 7 bases are a match to TRBD2. The J segment lost 13 bases and the V segment lost 3 bases, leaving 6 bases of the junction unmatched. Germline assignment: CDR1 LNHDA and CDR2 SQIVND (reference sequence). This CDR3 is 12 amino acids long.

This clonotype was observed a handful of times. CDR3 DNA: TGTGCCAGCAGCCCGGGTCAGGGGGCTAGGGGGAACACTGAAGCTTTCTTT. It translates to CASSPGQGARGNTEAFF. The chain combines TRBV7-2 with TRBJ1-1, with 8 bases fitting TRBD1. Germline V lookup: CDR1 SGHTA, CDR2 FQGNSA. The CDR3 extends over 17 amino acids. Trimming removed 5 bases from V and 1 base from J; junction bases left unmatched: 12.

This clonotype has just a few counts. The chain recombines TRBV9 with TRBJ2-7, with D possibly TRBD2 on 5 matching bases. CDR1 is SGDLS and CDR2 is YYNGEE in the germline V gene. The CDR3 has 15 amino acids. Trimming removed 0 bases at V and 1 base at J, with 11 bases between. Here the CDR3 reads CASSVGLTNSYEQYF. The DNA for the CDR3 is TGTGCCAGCAGCGTAGGGCTGACTAATTCCTACGAGCAGTACTTC.

This clonotype appeared a few times. J is TRBJ2-5 and V is TRBV20-1, with D uncertain. This CDR3 spans 18 amino acids. CDR1 and CDR2 (germline): DFQATT, SNEGSKA (reference sequence). V was pared by 0 bases and J by 1 base, with 21 bases between. Here the CDR3 reads CSARDHRRVSAVQETQYF. DNA for the CDR3: TGCAGTGCTAGAGACCATCGCCGGGTAAGCGCCGTCCAAGAGACCCAGTACTTC.

This clonotype was recorded at least ten times. The chain recombines TRBV20-1 with TRBJ2-7; D gene ambiguous. V was shortened by 2 bases and J by 10 bases, with 12 bases between the two germline ends. Germline CDR1 DFQATT, CDR2 SNEGSKA (reference sequence). The CDR3 extends over 11 amino acids. Here the CDR3 DNA reads TGCAGTGCTAGACAGGCCCATGCTCAGTACTTC. Protein product: CSARQAHAQYF.

The genes are TRBV9 and TRBJ2-7; TRBD1 is a possible D gene (6 bases). The ends were cut back, 0 bases at V and 4 bases at J, with 14 bases in the middle. In germline, CDR1 is SGDLS, CDR2 YYNGEE. This CDR3 comprises 15 residues. The CDR3 DNA is TGTGCCAGCAGCGTAGGCGGCAGGGGCCCATACGAGCAGTACTTC. Translation gives CASSVGGRGPYEQYF.

This clonotype was counted ten times or more. CDR3 in amino acids: CSVDRGNGMGNEQFF. CDR3 sequence (DNA): TGCAGCGTGGACAGGGGGAATGGAATGGGGAATGAGCAGTTCTTC. This rearrangement joins TRBV29-1 to TRBJ2-1; TRBD1 agrees at 10 bases. CDR1 is SQVTM, CDR2 ANQGSEA, per germline. The CDR3 is 15 residues long. V lost 6 bases, J lost 7 bases, and 12 bases stayed unmatched.

This clonotype was recorded many times. The gene calls are TRBV15 and TRBJ2-3, with 9 bases fitting TRBD1. CDR1 and CDR2 from the germline V gene are LNHNV and YYDKDF (reference sequence). V gave up 4 bases and J gave up 4 bases; unmatched junction bases: 3. This CDR3 has 14 residues. Here the CDR3 reads CATSMGQGADTQYF. The CDR3 DNA sequence: TGTGCCACCAGCATGGGACAGGGAGCAGATACGCAGTATTTT. Variable domain in full (rest from reference TRBV15 and TRBJ2-3): DAMVIQNPRYQVTQFGKPVTLSCSQTLNHNVMYWYQQKSSQAPKLLFHYYDKDFNNEADTPDNFQSRRPNTSFCFLDIRSPGLGDTAMYLCATSMGQGADTQYFGPGTRLTVL.

This clonotype turned up a few times. The rearrangement joins TRBV7-9 to TRBJ1-4; weak D call: TRBD1 (6 bases). CDR1 and CDR2 (germline): SEHNR, FQNEAQ (reference sequence). This CDR3 has 14 amino acids. Trimming left V 5 bases short and J 5 bases short, with 12 bases between. CDR3 residues: CASSEGTQNEKLFF. The CDR3 DNA reads as TGTGCCAGCAGCGAAGGGACACAGAATGAAAAACTGTTTTTT.

This clonotype came up a few times. The genes are TRBV11-2 and TRBJ2-3; D is uncertain. The CDR3 runs 14 residues. The V gene lost 4 bases and the J gene lost 2 bases, with 10 bases spanning the gap. Germline loops: CDR1 SGHAT, CDR2 FQNNGV. In DNA form, the CDR3 reads TGTGCCAGCAGCTATGGGATATCCACAGATACGCAGTATTTT. This sequence encodes CASSYGISTDTQYF.

This clonotype has at least ten counts. V and J are TRBV20-1 and TRBJ2-1; D is perhaps TRBD2 (5 bases). Germline lookup yields CDR1 DFQATT and CDR2 SNEGSKA (reference sequence). V was cut by 5 bases and J by 8 bases, with 10 bases left in between. The CDR3 is 11 residues long. The CDR3 bases are TGCAGTGCTGAAAGCGGCTATGAGCAGTTCTTC. Translating it yields CSAESGYEQFF.

This clonotype was seen repeatedly, ten times or more. The V and J genes are TRBV20-1 and TRBJ1-2, with TRBD1 identical over 10 bases. CDR3 size: 18 residues. Germline V gene sequence: CDR1 DFQATT, CDR2 SNEGSKA (reference sequence). The trim removed 3 bases at V and 2 bases at J, leaving 15 bases unmatched. This CDR3 is CSASIRTGGVTRNYGYTF. DNA for the CDR3: TGCAGTGCTAGTATCCGGACAGGGGGTGTCACACGCAACTATGGCTACACCTTC.